Below are 22 T cell receptor beta chains sequenced from a single sample in a study of blood T cell repertoires in COVID-19 (dated by TCRdb to the early 2020s). Library construction relied on the immunoSEQ multiplex PCR assay. As stored in TCRdb, this immuneACCESS dataset retains in-frame rearrangements with V and J assigned. A fraction of the clones does not appear; measured against another copy, unresolved V genes explain less than half of the discrepancy, and the remainder lacks a known reason. The sample contains around 65,000 clones, roughly four fifths of them found a single time. The ten largest clonotypes hold approximately 6.8% of the sample. The sequenced sample consisted of peripheral blood. The receptor source for this set is a woman aged 50 to 65 with active or convalescent COVID-19.

The genes are TRBV27 and TRBJ2-7; D may be TRBD2 (5 bases). Trimming left V 3 bases short and J 3 bases short, with 9 bases between. There are 13 residues in the CDR3. CDR1 and CDR2 (germline): MNHEY, SMNVEV (reference sequence). Written as DNA, the CDR3 is TGTGCCAGCAGTTTCCGGGGAGACTACGAGCAGTACTTC. The encoded protein is CASSFRGDYEQYF.

This chain links TRBV6-5 with TRBJ1-1, with D possibly TRBD1 on 5 matching bases. This CDR3 is built from 14 residues. Between the trimmed V and J ends, which lost 7 bases and 4 bases, there was a span of 16 bases. Germline assignment: CDR1 MNHEY and CDR2 SVGAGI. The chain's CDR3 is CASIRRGGGTEAFF. The CDR3 coding sequence is TGTGCCAGCATCCGACGTGGGGGGGGCACTGAAGCTTTCTTT.

J is TRBJ1-2 and V is TRBV6-5; 7 bases fit TRBD1. The junction had 3 bases not matched to a gene; V was cut back by 8 bases and J by 3 bases. This CDR3 comprises 12 residues. Germline-derived CDR1 and CDR2 are MNHEY and SVGAGI. DNA for the CDR3: TGTGCCAGCGGGACAGATTACTATGGCTACACCTTC. It translates to CASGTDYYGYTF.

CDR3 nucleotides: TGTGCCAGCAGCCAAGATCAAGGCGCTAGCGGGTACAATGAGCAGTTCTTC. Residues: CASSQDQGASGYNEQFF. The chain has TRBV3-1 (or the pseudogene TRBV3-2) and TRBJ2-1, with TRBD2 identical over 8 bases. Germline V lookup: CDR1 LGHDT, CDR2 YNNKEL (reference sequence). This CDR3 region has 17 residues. Trimming at V came to 0 bases and at J to 4 bases, leaving 8 bases not matched to a gene.

The V and J genes are TRBV7-2 and TRBJ1-2; a possible D gene is TRBD1 (6 bases). V lost 5 bases, J lost 3 bases, and 16 bases lay in between. The CDR3 contains 15 residues. The germline gives CDR1 SGHTA, CDR2 FQGNSA. CDR3 DNA sequence: TGTGCCAGCAGCCCTTCCACAGGGATCGACTATGGCTACACCTTC. Translated, it gives CASSPSTGIDYGYTF.

The CDR3 spells CASSLRDGVNYGYTF. The CDR3 coding sequence is TGCGCCAGCAGCCTGCGGGACGGGGTTAACTATGGCTACACCTTC. The rearrangement links TRBV4-3 to TRBJ1-2, with a tentative D call TRBD1 (5 bases). Trimming shortened V by 4 bases and J by 1 base, and 13 bases separated the two germline ends. The CDR3 sequence is 15 residues long. Germline-derived CDR1 and CDR2 are LGHNA and YSLEER.

This sequence joins TRBV6-6 and TRBJ1-5; 7 positions agree with TRBD1. Germline trimming cut 0 bases from V and 2 bases from J; bases unmatched to any gene: 4. The CDR3 runs to 16 residues. Germline V CDR1 and CDR2: MNHNY, SVGAGI (reference sequence). This CDR3 reads CASSYSNRGGNQPQHF. CDR3 sequence (DNA): TGTGCCAGCAGTTACTCGAACAGGGGAGGCAATCAGCCCCAGCATTTT.

The J gene is TRBJ2-2, the V gene TRBV30; no reliable D call. Trimming cost V 3 bases and J 5 bases, with 10 bases left between them. CDR1 GTSNPN and CDR2 SVGIG come from the germline V gene (reference sequence). This CDR3 contains 13 residues. CDR3 residues: CAWRSGKTGELFF. The CDR3 coding sequence is TGTGCCTGGAGGTCAGGAAAAACCGGGGAGCTGTTTTTT.

The chain recombines TRBV6-5 with TRBJ2-1; no firm D call. Germline V lookup: CDR1 MNHEY, CDR2 SVGAGI. The V and J ends lost 6 bases and 0 bases respectively, with 12 bases between them. This CDR3 spans 15 amino acids. CDR3 DNA: TGTGCCAGCAGCCGCGGTCAATACTCCTACAATGAGCAGTTCTTC. It specifies CASSRGQYSYNEQFF.

This clone was counted between two and nine times. The rearrangement links TRBV7-9 to TRBJ1-2, with no clear D. Germline V lookup: CDR1 SEHNR, CDR2 FQNEAQ (reference sequence). CDR3 length equals 14 residues. V was trimmed by 0 bases and J by 7 bases, leaving 12 bases between them. This CDR3 reads CASSLASRNAGYTF. CDR3 bases: TGTGCCAGCAGCTTAGCGTCCAGGAACGCTGGCTACACCTTC.

The genes are TRBV30 and TRBJ2-1, with TRBD2 as a possible D gene (7 bases). The CDR3 spans 11 residues. Germline assignment: CDR1 GTSNPN and CDR2 SVGIG (reference sequence). Between the trimmed V and J ends, which lost 2 bases and 9 bases, there was a span of 8 bases. CDR3 loop: CAWSRGGEQFF. The CDR3 DNA reads as TGTGCCTGGAGTAGGGGGGGTGAGCAGTTCTTC. The full variable domain, its missing parts supplied by reference TRBV30 and TRBJ2-1, is SQTIHQWPATLVQPVGSPLSLECTVEGTSNPNLYWYRQAAGRGLQLLFYSVGIGQISSEVPQNLSASRPQDRQFILSSKKLLLSDSGFYLCAWSRGGEQFFGPGTRLTVL.

This clone was seen just once. The genes are TRBV4-3 and TRBJ1-4; D unresolved. Trimming took off 0 bases at V and 5 bases at J, with 19 bases between the two ends. The CDR3 has 18 amino acids. CDR1 and CDR2 from the germline V gene are LGHNA and YSLEER. The CDR3 sequence is CASSQDPAGNSGNEKLFF. The CDR3 DNA sequence: TGCGCCAGCAGCCAAGATCCCGCGGGGAACAGCGGGAATGAAAAACTGTTTTTT.

The chain links TRBV19 to TRBJ1-1; D perhaps matches TRBD1 (5 bases). This CDR3 is built from 14 residues. V lost 1 base and J lost 1, with 7 bases in between. Germline V gene lookup returns CDR1 LNHDA and CDR2 SQIVND (reference sequence). CDR3 amino acids: CASSIGGWNTEAFF. As DNA, the CDR3 is TGTGCCAGTAGTATAGGGGGCTGGAACACTGAAGCTTTCTTT.

This clone was counted a few times. The V gene is TRBV20-1, the J gene TRBJ2-5, with no clear D. The germline CDR1 and CDR2 sequences are DFQATT and SNEGSKA (reference sequence). The CDR3 contains 11 residues. V was clipped by 4 bases and J by 6 bases, with 9 bases between them. The CDR3 sequence: CSATVEKTQYF. The CDR3 nucleotides are TGCAGTGCTACCGTAGAGAAGACCCAGTACTTC.

V gene TRBV28 combines with J gene TRBJ2-3; the D gene is possibly TRBD2 (5 bases). This CDR3 has 13 amino acids. The ends were cut back, 6 bases at V and 2 bases at J, with 9 bases in the middle. Germline values: CDR1 MDHEN, CDR2 SYDVKM. Here the CDR3 reads CASRSGHTDTQYF. CDR3 in DNA: TGTGCCAGCAGGAGCGGTCACACAGATACGCAGTATTTT.

The chain joins TRBV10-3 to TRBJ1-5; D might be TRBD1 (5 bases). The CDR3 covers 14 residues. The V gene's germline CDR1 is ENHRY and CDR2 SYGVKD. Trimming removed 2 bases at V and 6 bases at J, with 11 bases between. The chain's CDR3 is CAISERGRLQPQHF. CDR3 nucleotides: TGTGCCATCAGTGAGAGGGGTCGGCTTCAGCCCCAGCATTTT.

J is TRBJ1-4 and V is TRBV4-3, with D uncertain. Deletions cut 0 bases from V and 11 bases from J, with 7 bases between. Germline assignment: CDR1 LGHNA and CDR2 YSLEER. The CDR3 extends over 12 amino acids. Written as DNA, the CDR3 is TGCGCCAGCAGCCAAGATTTCGGTAAACTGTTTTTT. Translating it yields CASSQDFGKLFF.

V is TRBV7-2 and J is TRBJ2-1; D might be TRBD1 (6 bases). The V end was cut by 2 bases, the J end by 6 bases, with 11 bases between. CDR1 is SGHTA and CDR2 is FQGNSA in the germline V gene. This CDR3 spans 14 amino acids. The chain's CDR3 is CASSLNRALNEQFF. The CDR3 coding sequence is TGTGCCAGCAGCTTAAACAGGGCCCTCAATGAGCAGTTCTTC.

The table lists this clone with a few counts. The rearrangement links TRBV4-3 to TRBJ1-2; 9 positions agree with TRBD1. After removal of 5 bases from V and 8 bases from J, the junction contained 6 bases not matched to a gene. Per germline, CDR1 LGHNA and CDR2 YSLEER. This CDR3 has 13 residues. The CDR3 coding sequence is TGCGCCAGCAGCACCTGGACAGGGGAAGGCTACACCTTC. Amino acids: CASSTWTGEGYTF.

The sample holds many counts of this clone. The CDR3 coding sequence is TGTGCCAGTAGTATGGGGACAGGGACCTACGAGCAGTACTTC. Its translation is CASSMGTGTYEQYF. The chain has TRBV19 and TRBJ2-7; TRBD1 aligns across 9 bases. V trimming: 3 bases; J trimming: 2 bases; junction bases outside the gene matches: 2. Germline values: CDR1 LNHDA, CDR2 SQIVND (reference sequence). The CDR3 runs 14 residues. Together with reference TRBV19 and TRBJ2-7, the CDR3 gives the full variable domain: DGGITQSPKYLFRKEGQNVTLSCEQNLNHDAMYWYRQDPGQGLRLIYYSQIVNDFQKGDIAEGYSVSREKKESFPLTVTSAQKNPTAFYLCASSMGTGTYEQYFGPGTRLTVT.

The V gene is TRBV18, the J gene TRBJ1-2; 7 nucleotides align to TRBD1. CDR1 is KGHSH and CDR2 is LQKENI in the germline V gene. After removal of 3 bases from V and 5 bases from J, the junction contained 9 bases not matched to a gene. The length of the CDR3 is 15 residues. The CDR3 protein is CASSPRDSPLYGYTF. Written as DNA, the CDR3 is TGTGCCAGCTCACCTCGGGACAGCCCCTTGTATGGCTACACCTTC.

The chain has TRBV5-4 and TRBJ2-5; 8 bases fit TRBD2. CDR1 is SGHNT and CDR2 is YYREEE in the germline V gene (reference sequence). The CDR3 runs 16 residues. Trimming cost V 0 bases and J 5 bases; bases outside gene matches: 9. CDR3 residues: CASSLGGASGFETQYF. DNA of the CDR3: TGTGCCAGCAGCTTGGGGGGGGCTAGCGGGTTCGAGACCCAGTACTTC. Looking up the rest from reference TRBV5-4 and TRBJ2-5 gives the full variable domain: ETGVTQSPTHLIKTRGQQVTLRCSSQSGHNTVSWYQQALGQGPQFIFQYYREEENGRGNFPPRFSGLQFPNYSSELNVNALELDDSALYLCASSLGGASGFETQYFGPGTRLLVL.